One and the same sample provided the 27 T cell receptor beta chains below, sequenced in a study of shared clonotypes between healthy human individuals. In the naive CD8 group, cells lacked CD45RO and were positively selected for CCR7, so terminally differentiated effector memory CD45RA+ cells were left out. Data came from immunoSEQ multiplex PCR; TCRdb stores just in-frame clones and leaves some out. The sample consists of 760,000 or so clones, about 96% of them appearing once. Sequenced sample: naive CD8+ T cells sorted from blood. The receptors shown here come from a man aged 25 to 40 in good health.

The chain couples TRBV27 to TRBJ2-3; tentatively, D is TRBD2 (6 bases). Trimming shortened V by 3 bases and J by 5 bases, and 9 bases separated the two germline ends. Germline V CDR1 and CDR2: MNHEY, SMNVEV (reference sequence). There are 13 residues in the CDR3. The CDR3 protein is CASSLGGVDTQYF. The CDR3 bases are TGTGCCAGCAGTTTGGGAGGAGTAGATACGCAGTATTTT.

The chain combines TRBV15 with TRBJ2-7; 8 bases match TRBD1. The V segment lost 4 bases and the J segment 2 bases; nucleotides outside the gene matches: 7. Germline loops: CDR1 LNHNV, CDR2 YYDKDF (reference sequence). The CDR3 length is 15 residues. This CDR3 reads CATSNPGQEAYEQYF. The CDR3 DNA follows: TGTGCCACCAGCAACCCGGGACAGGAGGCCTACGAGCAGTACTTC.

The rearrangement links TRBV27 to TRBJ2-7; 13 bases agree with TRBD2. CDR3 length: 15 amino acids. V gave up 4 bases and J gave up 4 bases; unmatched junction bases: 4. CDR1 and CDR2 from the germline V gene are MNHEY and SMNVEV (reference sequence). The chain's CDR3 is CASSSRTSGRYEQYF. The CDR3, as DNA: TGTGCCAGCAGTTCCCGGACTAGCGGGAGATACGAGCAGTACTTC.

The V and J genes are TRBV7-7 and TRBJ2-5, with D hard to call. V was pared by 5 bases and J by 4 bases, with 14 bases between. CDR1 and CDR2 (germline): SSHAT, FNYEAQ (reference sequence). The CDR3 covers 14 residues. CDR3 sequence: CASSHRAGGETQYF. The CDR3 DNA reads as TGTGCCAGCAGCCATAGGGCAGGCGGAGAGACCCAGTACTTC.

As concerns this clone: Other DNA sequences within the sample encode an identical CDR3. The chain carries TRBV5-1 and TRBJ2-3; D remains ambiguous. V lost 0 bases and J lost 1, with 12 bases in between. CDR3 size: 16 residues. Germline loops: CDR1 SGHRS, CDR2 YFSETQ. The CDR3 is CASSLVVGSGTDTQYF. CDR3 in DNA: TGCGCCAGCAGCTTGGTCGTGGGCTCTGGCACAGATACGCAGTATTTT.

Note on this clone: The same CDR3 arises from other DNA sequences in this sample as well. The genes are TRBV6-1 and TRBJ1-1; no reliable D call. The CDR3 length is 13 residues. Germline V gene data show CDR1 as MNHNS and CDR2 as SASEGT. V was shortened by 3 bases and J by 1 base, with 6 bases between the two germline ends. The CDR3 bases are TGTGCCAGCAGTGAGGCAAAGAACACTGAAGCTTTCTTT. This gives the protein CASSEAKNTEAFF.

V gene TRBV18 combines with J gene TRBJ2-1; TRBD1 matches 7 bases. V dropped 2 bases and J dropped 5; count of bases not matched to a gene: 3. This CDR3 has 14 residues. In germline, CDR1 is KGHSH, CDR2 LQKENI. CDR3 coding DNA: TGTGCCAGCTCACCAAGACAGGGCGACAATGAGCAGTTCTTC. As protein: CASSPRQGDNEQFF.

The count of this clone is one. CDR3 sequence (DNA): TGTGCCAGCTTCTGGACAGATAATGAAAAACTGTTTTTT. Encoded protein: CASFWTDNEKLFF. V usage is TRBV2 and J usage is TRBJ1-4; TRBD1 is a possible D gene (6 bases). The CDR3 length is 13 residues. The V and J ends lost 8 bases and 4 bases respectively, with 11 bases between them. Germline-derived CDR1 and CDR2 are SNHLY and FYNNEI.

CDR3 amino acids: CSVLGGTGSNEQFF. The CDR3 DNA is TGCAGCGTACTAGGCGGGACAGGGTCTAATGAGCAGTTCTTC. This chain uses TRBV29-1 with TRBJ2-1; 9 bases are a match to TRBD1. CDR3 length equals 14 residues. Trimming took 6 bases from V and 7 from J; bases not matched to a gene: 10. Germline CDR1 SQVTM, CDR2 ANQGSEA.

The rearrangement joins TRBV7-8 to TRBJ2-7, with a tentative D call TRBD2 (6 bases). This CDR3 is 12 amino acids long. The V gene's germline CDR1 is SGHVS and CDR2 FQNEAQ. V was shortened by 8 bases and J by 6 bases, with 14 bases between the two germline ends. CDR3 protein: CASGGTVGEQYF. In nucleotides, the CDR3 is TGTGCCAGCGGCGGGACCGTCGGCGAGCAGTACTTC. The whole variable domain, remainder taken from reference TRBV7-8 and TRBJ2-7, is GAGVSQSPRYKVAKRGQDVALRCDPISGHVSLFWYQQALGQGPEFLTYFQNEAQLDKSGLPSDRFFAERPEGSVSTLKIQRTQQEDSAVYLCASGGTVGEQYFGPGTRLTVT.

The chain employs TRBV6-5 and TRBJ2-7, with 12 bases matching TRBD2. Germline CDR1 MNHEY, CDR2 SVGAGI. V lost 5 bases to trimming and J lost 5 bases; unmatched junction nucleotides: 7. The CDR3 length is 15 residues. CDR3 nucleotides: TGTGCCAGCAGTAAACCGGGACTAGCGGGCAACGAGCAGTACTTC. This translates into CASSKPGLAGNEQYF.

This chain links TRBV5-1 with TRBJ2-1, with D possibly being TRBD1 (6 bases). The length of the CDR3 is 16 residues. CDR1 and CDR2 (germline): SGHRS, YFSETQ. V lost 4 bases to trimming and J lost 0 bases, with 14 bases between them. This chain's CDR3 is CASSLDSYSSYNEQFF. The DNA for the CDR3 is TGCGCCAGCAGCCTGGACAGTTACAGCTCCTACAATGAGCAGTTCTTC.

The chain has TRBV6-5 and TRBJ2-1; 13 positions match TRBD2. The CDR3 covers 15 residues. Germline lookup yields CDR1 MNHEY and CDR2 SVGAGI. V gave up 6 bases and J gave up 8 bases; unmatched junction bases: 7. CDR3 nucleotide sequence: TGTGCCAGCAGCCCCACTAGCGGGAGGGCCTATGAGCAGTTCTTC. Encoded protein: CASSPTSGRAYEQFF.

J is TRBJ2-7 and V is TRBV11-2, with no clear D. Trimming took off 4 bases at V and 3 bases at J, with 7 bases between the two ends. The CDR3 spans 12 residues. CDR1 and CDR2 (germline): SGHAT, FQNNGV. The CDR3 DNA reads TGTGCCAGCAGCTCAGTGGGCTACGAGCAGTACTTC. Translated: CASSSVGYEQYF.

The rearrangement joins TRBV11-2 to TRBJ2-2; D remains unclear. V was shortened by 1 base and J by 1 base, with 4 bases between the two germline ends. This CDR3 is 14 amino acids long. The V gene's germline CDR1 is SGHAT and CDR2 FQNNGV. The CDR3, as DNA: TGTGCCAGCAGCTTAGCATGGAACACCGGGGAGCTGTTTTTT. Translating it yields CASSLAWNTGELFF.

The chain uses TRBV20-1 and TRBJ2-7, with D perhaps matching TRBD1 or TRBD2 (5 bases each). Per the germline V gene, CDR1 is DFQATT and CDR2 is SNEGSKA (reference sequence). The CDR3 loop spans 11 amino acids. This CDR3 reads CSGVGVHEQYF. CDR3 in DNA: TGCAGCGGGGTGGGGGTCCACGAGCAGTACTTC.

The genes are TRBV7-9 and TRBJ2-1; 9 bases map to TRBD2. The ends lost 6 bases at V and 0 bases at J; junction bases unmatched: 6. The CDR3 has 16 amino acids. Germline CDR1 and CDR2: SEHNR and FQNEAQ (reference sequence). The CDR3 DNA reads TGTGCCAGCAGACCCGATAGCGGGAGCTCCTACAATGAGCAGTTCTTC. It specifies CASRPDSGSSYNEQFF.

The rearrangement links TRBV15 to TRBJ2-1; D remains unclear. Per germline, CDR1 LNHNV and CDR2 YYDKDF (reference sequence). Deletions cut 4 bases from V and 0 bases from J, with 10 bases between. This CDR3 is 15 amino acids long. The CDR3 DNA sequence: TGTGCCACCAGCACCCACGACGGCTCCTACAATGAGCAGTTCTTC. Protein product: CATSTHDGSYNEQFF.

The chain joins TRBV7-6 to TRBJ2-7; the D gene could be TRBD1 or TRBD2 (5 bases each). This CDR3 has 16 residues. In germline, CDR1 is SGHVS, CDR2 FNYEAQ. Trimming took 5 bases from V and 1 from J, leaving 18 bases between them. CDR3 nucleotide sequence: TGTGCCAGCAGCCCAGACAGTGTGCGGACTTCCTACGAGCAGTACTTC. Translation gives CASSPDSVRTSYEQYF.

The J gene is TRBJ2-1, the V gene TRBV7-8; possibly TRBD1 or TRBD2 for D (5 bases each). With 6 bases removed from V and 7 bases from J, the gap between germline ends came to 19 bases. Looked up from germline, CDR1 is SGHVS and CDR2 is FQNEAQ. The CDR3 runs 15 residues. The CDR3 region is CASRPSGTPNNEQFF. For the CDR3, the DNA is TGTGCCAGCAGGCCCTCCGGGACCCCTAATAATGAGCAGTTCTTC.

The genes are TRBV4-3 and TRBJ2-7; TRBD1 aligns across 7 bases. The germline gives CDR1 LGHNA, CDR2 YSLEER. This CDR3 is built from 14 residues. The trim removed 4 bases at V and 0 bases at J, leaving 3 bases unmatched. The CDR3 nucleotides read TGCGCCAGCAGCCTGACAGGGACCTCCTACGAGCAGTACTTC. Its protein is CASSLTGTSYEQYF.

This clone occurred once. V and J are TRBV4-3 and TRBJ1-2, with unresolved D. Germline V gene sequence: CDR1 LGHNA, CDR2 YSLEER. CDR3 length equals 14 residues. V lost 0 bases to trimming and J lost 3 bases, with 8 bases between them. CDR3 amino acids: CASSQDITDYGYTF. The CDR3, as DNA: TGCGCCAGCAGCCAAGATATCACGGACTATGGCTACACCTTC.

The chain is built from TRBV7-3 and TRBJ2-2; 7 bases match TRBD2. The CDR3 is 15 amino acids. The germline CDR1 and CDR2 sequences are SGHTA and FQGTGA. Trimming at V came to 5 bases and at J to 2 bases, leaving 5 bases not matched to a gene. CDR3 nucleotide sequence: TGTGCCAGCAGCCCCCCGGGAGGTAACACCGGGGAGCTGTTTTTT. Translated, it gives CASSPPGGNTGELFF.

This clone was counted a single time. V usage is TRBV4-1 and J usage is TRBJ1-4; D gene uncertain. The ends were cut back, 4 bases at V and 3 bases at J, with 15 bases in the middle. The CDR3 contains 16 residues. Germline lookup yields CDR1 MGHRA and CDR2 YSYEKL. The DNA for the CDR3 is TGCGCCAGCAGCCGCCTTACTCCTCTCTCTAATGAAAAACTGTTTTTT. Its translation is CASSRLTPLSNEKLFF.

This chain joins TRBV2 and TRBJ2-1; TRBD2 matches at 9 bases. The V gene's germline CDR1 is SNHLY and CDR2 FYNNEI. V lost 8 bases to trimming and J lost 10 bases; unmatched junction nucleotides: 15. The CDR3 is 15 amino acids. CDR3 nucleotide sequence: TGTGCCAGCGAGGATATGGGCGGGAGGGCGCAGGAGCAGTTCTTC. It is translated as CASEDMGGRAQEQFF.

The chain joins TRBV7-9 to TRBJ2-3, with 9 bases matching TRBD2. Per germline, CDR1 SEHNR and CDR2 FQNEAQ (reference sequence). CDR3 size: 17 residues. V gave up 4 bases and J gave up 2 bases; unmatched junction bases: 10. The CDR3 here is CASSSTQAGGFTDTQYF. The CDR3 region has the DNA TGTGCCAGCAGCTCCACCCAGGCGGGAGGGTTCACAGATACGCAGTATTTT.

The chain combines TRBV28 with TRBJ2-1, with 10 bases matching TRBD2. From germline, CDR1 is MDHEN and CDR2 SYDVKM. The CDR3 sequence is 17 residues long. Trimming removed 1 base from V and 2 bases from J; junction bases left unmatched: 5. This chain's CDR3 is CASSLSQREGPYNEQFF. The CDR3 bases are TGTGCCAGCAGTTTATCCCAGCGGGAGGGCCCCTACAATGAGCAGTTCTTC.